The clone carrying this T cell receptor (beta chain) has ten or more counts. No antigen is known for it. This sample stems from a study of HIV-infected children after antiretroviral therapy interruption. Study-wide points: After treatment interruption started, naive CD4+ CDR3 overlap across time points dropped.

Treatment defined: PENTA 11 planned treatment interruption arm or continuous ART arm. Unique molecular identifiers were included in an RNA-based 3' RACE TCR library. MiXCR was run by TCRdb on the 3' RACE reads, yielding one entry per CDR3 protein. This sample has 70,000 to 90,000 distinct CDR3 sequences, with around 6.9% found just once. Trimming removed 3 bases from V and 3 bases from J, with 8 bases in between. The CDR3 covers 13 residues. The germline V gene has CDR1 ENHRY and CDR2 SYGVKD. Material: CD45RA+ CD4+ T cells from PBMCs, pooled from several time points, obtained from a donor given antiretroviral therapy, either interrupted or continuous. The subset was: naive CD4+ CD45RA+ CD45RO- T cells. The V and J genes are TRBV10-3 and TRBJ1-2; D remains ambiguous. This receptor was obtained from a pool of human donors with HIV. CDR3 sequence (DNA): TGTGCCATCAGTGAAACAACTTACTATGGCTACACCTTC. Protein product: CAISETTYYGYTF.